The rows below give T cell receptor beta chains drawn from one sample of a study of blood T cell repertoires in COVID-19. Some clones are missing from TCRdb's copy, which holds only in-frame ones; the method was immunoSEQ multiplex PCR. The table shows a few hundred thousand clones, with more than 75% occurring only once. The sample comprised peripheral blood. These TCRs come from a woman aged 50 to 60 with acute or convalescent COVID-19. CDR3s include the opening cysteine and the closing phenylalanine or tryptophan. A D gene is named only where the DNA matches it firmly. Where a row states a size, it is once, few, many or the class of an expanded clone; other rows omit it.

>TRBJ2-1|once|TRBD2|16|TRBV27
CASASASGRTYNEQFF
TGTGCCAGCGCGTCTGCTAGCGGGAGGACCTACAATGAGCAGTTCTTC
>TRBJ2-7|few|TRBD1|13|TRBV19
CASRDRATYEQYF
TGTGCCAGTAGGGACAGGGCCACCTACGAGCAGTACTTC
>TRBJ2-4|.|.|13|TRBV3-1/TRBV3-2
CASSQRDISIQYF
TGTGCCAGCAGCCAAAGGGACATTAGTATTCAGTACTTC
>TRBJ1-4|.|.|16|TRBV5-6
CASSHQNLGANEKLFF
TGTGCCAGCAGCCACCAGAACCTGGGAGCTAATGAAAAACTGTTTTTT
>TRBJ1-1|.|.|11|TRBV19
CASTMDSEAFF
TGTGCCAGTACCATGGACAGTGAAGCTTTCTTT
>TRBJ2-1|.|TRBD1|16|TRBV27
CASSLQTGGRYNEQFF
TGTGCCAGCAGTTTACAAACAGGGGGCCGCTACAATGAGCAGTTCTTC
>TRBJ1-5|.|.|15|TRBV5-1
CASSLAPGGDQPQHF
TGCGCCAGCAGCTTGGCCCCAGGAGGCGATCAGCCCCAGCATTTT
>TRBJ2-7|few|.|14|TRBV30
CAWRPQQATYEQYF
TGTGCCTGGAGGCCCCAACAGGCCACCTACGAGCAGTACTTC
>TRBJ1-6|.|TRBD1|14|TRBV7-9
CASSPGQQNSPLHF
TGTGCCAGCAGCCCGGGACAGCAGAATTCACCCCTCCACTTT
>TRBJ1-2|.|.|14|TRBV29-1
CSVELLGRRGGYTF
TGCAGCGTTGAATTGCTAGGCAGGAGGGGAGGCTACACCTTC
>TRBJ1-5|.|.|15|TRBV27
CASSPLRYSNQPQHF
TGTGCCAGCAGTCCGTTGAGGTATAGCAATCAGCCCCAGCATTTT
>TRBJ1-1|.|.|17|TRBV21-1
CASSPRTLRTGYTEAFF
TGTGCCAGCAGCCCCCGGACGCTCAGGACGGGATACACTGAAGCTTTCTTT
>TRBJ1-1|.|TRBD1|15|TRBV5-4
CASSNRGLRVTEAFF
TGTGCCAGCAGCAACAGGGGACTTCGAGTCACTGAAGCTTTCTTT
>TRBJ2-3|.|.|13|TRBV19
CASTKEYTDTQYF
TGTGCCAGTACTAAAGAATATACAGATACGCAGTATTTT
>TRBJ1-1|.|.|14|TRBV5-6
CASSPKGLNTEAFF
TGTGCCAGCAGCCCTAAGGGGTTGAACACTGAAGCTTTCTTT
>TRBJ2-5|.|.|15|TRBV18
CASSLRQAYQETQYF
TGTGCCAGCTCACTCAGACAGGCATACCAAGAGACCCAGTACTTC
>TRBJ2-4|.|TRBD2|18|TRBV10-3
CAISGSSGGNLAKNIQYF
TGTGCCATCAGTGGGTCTAGCGGGGGTAATCTAGCCAAAAACATTCAGTACTTC
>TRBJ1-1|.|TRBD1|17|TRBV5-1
CASSLVMTGVMNTEAFF
TGCGCCAGCAGCTTGGTTATGACAGGGGTGATGAACACTGAAGCTTTCTTT
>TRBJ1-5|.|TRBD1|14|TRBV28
CASSGQGARQPQHF
TGTGCCAGCTCGGGACAGGGGGCGCGTCAGCCCCAGCATTTT
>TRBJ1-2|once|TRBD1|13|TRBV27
CASSLRQGYGYTF
TGTGCCAGCAGTTTACGACAGGGGTATGGCTACACCTTC
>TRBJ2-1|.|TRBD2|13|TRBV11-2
CASSLAGYNEQFF
TGTGCCAGCAGCCTAGCGGGATACAATGAGCAGTTCTTC
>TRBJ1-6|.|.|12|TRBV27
CASREVNSPLHF
TGTGCCAGCAGGGAGGTCAATTCACCCCTCCACTTT
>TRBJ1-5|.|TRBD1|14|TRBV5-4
CASSAGQVSQPQHF
TGTGCCAGCAGCGCTGGACAGGTCAGTCAGCCCCAGCATTTT
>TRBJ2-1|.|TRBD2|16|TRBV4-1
CASSQPTSGAYNEQFF
TGCGCCAGCAGCCAACCAACTAGCGGGGCCTACAATGAGCAGTTCTTC
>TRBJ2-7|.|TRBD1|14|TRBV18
CASSPGQGAWEQYF
TGTGCCAGCTCACCCGGCCAGGGGGCATGGGAGCAGTACTTC
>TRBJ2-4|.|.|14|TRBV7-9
CASSRDTRKNIQYF
TGTGCCAGCAGCCGGGACACACGAAAAAACATTCAGTACTTC
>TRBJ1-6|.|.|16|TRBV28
CASSLFGQGGNSPLHF
TGTGCCAGCAGTTTATTTGGGCAGGGTGGCAATTCACCCCTCCACTTT
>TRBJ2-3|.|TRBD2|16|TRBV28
CASSPRLAGAWDTQYF
TGTGCCAGCAGTCCTAGACTAGCGGGAGCCTGGGATACGCAGTATTTT
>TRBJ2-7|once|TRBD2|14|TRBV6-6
CASSYGLALYEQYF
TGTGCCAGCAGTTACGGACTAGCCCTCTACGAGCAGTACTTC
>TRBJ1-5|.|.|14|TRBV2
CASSGGGTNQPQHF
TGTGCCAGCAGTGGGGGTGGGACTAATCAGCCCCAGCATTTT
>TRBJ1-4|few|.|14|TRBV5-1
CASSHGDTEEKLFF
TGCGCCAGCAGCCACGGGGACACAGAGGAAAAACTGTTTTTT
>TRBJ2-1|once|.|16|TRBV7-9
CASSLEIGAYDDEQFF
TGTGCCAGCAGCTTAGAAATAGGGGCTTATGATGATGAGCAGTTCTTC
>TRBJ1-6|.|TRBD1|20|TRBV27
CASSFRAGAMTGGVHSPLHF
TGTGCCAGCAGTTTCCGCGCGGGCGCCATGACAGGGGGCGTGCATTCACCCCTCCACTTT
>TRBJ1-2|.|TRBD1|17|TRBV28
CASSHDKEEGAFYGYTF
TGTGCCAGCAGTCACGACAAGGAAGAGGGGGCTTTCTATGGCTACACCTTC
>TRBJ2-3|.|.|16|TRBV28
CATDSHPKVTTDTQYF
TGTGCCACCGATAGCCACCCAAAAGTCACTACAGATACGCAGTATTTT
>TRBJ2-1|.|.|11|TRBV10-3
CAISLDLEQFF
TGTGCCATCAGTTTGGACTTAGAGCAGTTCTTC
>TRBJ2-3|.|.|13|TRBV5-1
CASSGGRTDTQYF
TGCGCCAGCAGCGGGGGGAGAACAGATACGCAGTATTTT
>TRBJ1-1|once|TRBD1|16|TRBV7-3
CASSSQGAPGNTEAFF
TGTGCCAGCAGCTCACAGGGGGCTCCGGGGAACACTGAAGCTTTCTTT
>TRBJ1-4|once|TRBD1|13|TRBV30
CAWRYQGVEKLFF
TGTGCCTGGAGGTATCAGGGGGTTGAAAAACTGTTTTTT
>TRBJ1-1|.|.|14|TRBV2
CASSARQGYTEAFF
TGTGCCAGCAGTGCTAGGCAGGGGTACACTGAAGCTTTCTTT
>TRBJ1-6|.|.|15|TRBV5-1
CASSFDRGADSPLHF
TGCGCCAGCAGCTTCGATCGGGGGGCGGATTCACCCCTCCACTTT